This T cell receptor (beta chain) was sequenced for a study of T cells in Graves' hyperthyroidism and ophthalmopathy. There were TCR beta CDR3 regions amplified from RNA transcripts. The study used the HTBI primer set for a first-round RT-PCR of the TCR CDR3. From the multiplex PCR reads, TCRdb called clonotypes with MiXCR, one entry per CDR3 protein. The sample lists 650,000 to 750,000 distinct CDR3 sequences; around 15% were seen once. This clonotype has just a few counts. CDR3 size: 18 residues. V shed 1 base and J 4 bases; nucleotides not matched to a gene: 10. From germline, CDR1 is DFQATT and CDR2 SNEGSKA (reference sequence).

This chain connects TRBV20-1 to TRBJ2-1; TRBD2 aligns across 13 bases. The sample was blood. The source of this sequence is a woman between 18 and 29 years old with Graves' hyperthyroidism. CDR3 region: CSARGGTSGISLYNEQFF. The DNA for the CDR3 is TGCAGTGCTAGAGGGGGGACTAGCGGGATTTCGTTATACAATGAGCAGTTCTTC.